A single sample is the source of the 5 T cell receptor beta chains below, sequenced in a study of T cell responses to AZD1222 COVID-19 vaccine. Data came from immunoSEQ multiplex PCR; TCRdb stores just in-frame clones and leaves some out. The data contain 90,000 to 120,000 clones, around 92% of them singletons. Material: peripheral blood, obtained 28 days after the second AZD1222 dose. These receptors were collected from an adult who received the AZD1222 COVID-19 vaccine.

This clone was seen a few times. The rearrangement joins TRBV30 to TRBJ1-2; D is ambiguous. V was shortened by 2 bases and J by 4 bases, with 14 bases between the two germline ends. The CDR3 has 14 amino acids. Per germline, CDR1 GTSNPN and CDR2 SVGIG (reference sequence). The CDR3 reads CAWSLSLGSYGYTF. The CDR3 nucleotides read TGTGCCTGGAGTCTTTCTCTGGGGAGCTATGGCTACACCTTC.

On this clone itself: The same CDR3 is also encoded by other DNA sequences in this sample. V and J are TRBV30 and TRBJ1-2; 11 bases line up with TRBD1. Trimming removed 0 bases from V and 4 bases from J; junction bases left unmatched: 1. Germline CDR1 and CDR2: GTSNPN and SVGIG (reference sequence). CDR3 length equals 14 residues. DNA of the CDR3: TGTGCCTGGAGTGTGGGACAGGGGGTCTATGGCTACACCTTC. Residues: CAWSVGQGVYGYTF.

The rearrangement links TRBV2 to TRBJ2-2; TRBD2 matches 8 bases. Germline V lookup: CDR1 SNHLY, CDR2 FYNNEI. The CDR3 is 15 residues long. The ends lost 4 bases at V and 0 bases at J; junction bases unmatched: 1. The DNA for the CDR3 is TGTGCCAGCAGTGGGGGACTAGCGAACACCGGGGAGCTGTTTTTT. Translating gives CASSGGLANTGELFF.

The chain's CDR3 is CSVDEQFTDTQYF. DNA of the CDR3: TGCAGCGTTGATGAACAGTTCACAGATACGCAGTATTTT. The rearrangement joins TRBV29-1 to TRBJ2-3; D ambiguous. This CDR3 is 13 amino acids long. V was clipped by 3 bases and J by 2 bases, with 9 bases between them. Germline V gene sequence: CDR1 SQVTM, CDR2 ANQGSEA.

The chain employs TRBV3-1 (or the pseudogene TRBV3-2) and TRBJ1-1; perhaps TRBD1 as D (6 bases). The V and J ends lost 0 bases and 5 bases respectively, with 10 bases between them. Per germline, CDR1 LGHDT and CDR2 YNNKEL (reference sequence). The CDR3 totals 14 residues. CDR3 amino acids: CASSQEGTGTEAFF. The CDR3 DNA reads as TGTGCCAGCAGCCAAGAGGGAACAGGGACTGAAGCTTTCTTT.